This paragraph reports one TCR beta chain. The V end was cut by 8 bases, the J end by 0 bases, with 7 bases between. CDR3 length equals 12 residues. Germline CDR1 and CDR2: MNHEY and SVGAGI. 5'RACE, which relied on constant-segment primers, yielded TCR alpha and TCR beta cDNA libraries carrying sample barcodes and UMIs. TCRdb reprocessed the 5' RACE reads with MiXCR, giving one entry per CDR3 protein. The table includes roughly 600,000 distinct CDR3 sequences, roughly 18% detected once. The sample is drawn from a study of T-cell memory formation after mild COVID-19. The wider study: TCR clusters showed largely donor specificity.

This TCR was sampled from an adult woman who had mild COVID-19 (a few samples of this study predate the infection). Cell type and time point are not known. V usage is TRBV6-5 and J usage is TRBJ1-1; no firm D call. The sequencing sample was made of PBMCs or a T cell subset sorted from them (not recorded which). The CDR3 sequence: CASGSVNTEAFF. The DNA of the CDR3 is TGTGCCAGCGGAAGCGTGAACACTGAAGCTTTCTTT.